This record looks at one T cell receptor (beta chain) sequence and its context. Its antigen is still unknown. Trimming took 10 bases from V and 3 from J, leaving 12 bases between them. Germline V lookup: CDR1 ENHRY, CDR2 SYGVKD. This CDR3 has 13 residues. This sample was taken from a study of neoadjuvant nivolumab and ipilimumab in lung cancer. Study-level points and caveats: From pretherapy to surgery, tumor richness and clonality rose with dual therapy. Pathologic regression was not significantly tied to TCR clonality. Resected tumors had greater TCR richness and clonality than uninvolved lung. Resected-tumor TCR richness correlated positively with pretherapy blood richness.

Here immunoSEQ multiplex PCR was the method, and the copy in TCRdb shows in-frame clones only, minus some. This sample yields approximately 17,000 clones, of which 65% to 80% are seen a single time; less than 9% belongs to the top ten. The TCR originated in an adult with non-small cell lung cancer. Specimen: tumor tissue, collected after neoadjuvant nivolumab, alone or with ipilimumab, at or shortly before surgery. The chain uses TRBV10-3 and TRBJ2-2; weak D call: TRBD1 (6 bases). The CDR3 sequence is CATRDKDTGELFF. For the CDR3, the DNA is TGTGCCACCCGGGACAAAGACACCGGGGAGCTGTTTTTT.